This TCR beta chain is from a study of blood T cells in healthy people across ages. Through a sample-barcoded 5' primer and a J-beta primer mix, a second PCR was run for roughly 6 to 11 cycles. One entry per CDR3 protein results from TCRdb running MiXCR on the 5' RACE reads. The sample has about 290,000 distinct CDR3 sequences, less than 30% seen once; the top ten hold 25% to 30%. Per the germline V gene, CDR1 is SGHTA and CDR2 is FQGNSA. The CDR3 totals 15 residues. With 9 bases removed from V and 4 bases from J, the gap between germline ends came to 19 bases. Only a few counts were recorded for this clonotype.

This clonotype was sampled from a woman aged 70-85 years in good health. The chain combines TRBV7-2 with TRBJ2-1; perhaps TRBD1 as D (6 bases). The sample consisted of blood. CDR3 loop: CASSALSQGYNEQFF. CDR3 coding DNA: TGTGCCAGTTCCGCTCTCTCACAGGGTTACAATGAGCAGTTCTTC.